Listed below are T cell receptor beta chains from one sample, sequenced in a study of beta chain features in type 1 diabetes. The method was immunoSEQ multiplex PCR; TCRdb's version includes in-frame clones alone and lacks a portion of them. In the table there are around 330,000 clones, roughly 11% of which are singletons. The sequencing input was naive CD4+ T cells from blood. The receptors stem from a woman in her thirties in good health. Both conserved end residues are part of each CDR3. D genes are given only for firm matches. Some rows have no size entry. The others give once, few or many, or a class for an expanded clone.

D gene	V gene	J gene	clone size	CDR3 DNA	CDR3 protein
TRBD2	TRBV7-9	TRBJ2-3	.	TGTGCCAGCAGTCAACTAGCGGGAGAAGCAGATACGCAGTATTTT	CASSQLAGEADTQYF
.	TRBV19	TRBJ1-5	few	TGTGCCAGTAGTCCGCAGGGAGGGCCCCAGCATTTT	CASSPQGGPQHF
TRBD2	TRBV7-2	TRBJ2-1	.	TGTGCCAGCAGCTTAGTGGCTAGCGGGACCAATGAGCAGTTCTTC	CASSLVASGTNEQFF
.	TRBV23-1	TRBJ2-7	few	TGCGCCAGCAGTCACCCCCCTCGCCAGAACTCCTACGAGCAGTACTTC	CASSHPPRQNSYEQYF
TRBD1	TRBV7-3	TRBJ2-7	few	TGTGCCAGCAGCTCACAGGGGCTAGCATCCTACGAGCAGTACTTC	CASSSQGLASYEQYF
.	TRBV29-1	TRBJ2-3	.	TGCAGCGTTGAAGGGTTGGGGGGGCAAGGATTGGAAGATACGCAGTATTTT	CSVEGLGGQGLEDTQYF
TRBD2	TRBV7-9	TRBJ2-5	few	TGTGCCAGCAGCTTATTTACGGGAGGAGAGACCCAGTACTTC	CASSLFTGGETQYF
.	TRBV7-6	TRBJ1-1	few	TGTGCCAGCAGCACGAGGAACACTGAAGCTTTCTTT	CASSTRNTEAFF
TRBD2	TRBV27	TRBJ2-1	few	TGTGCCAGCAGCTTACTAGCGGGCAATGAGCAGTTCTTC	CASSLLAGNEQFF
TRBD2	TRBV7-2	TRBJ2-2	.	TGTGCCAGCACCCTACTAGCGGGCCTAGCCGGGGAGCTGTTTTTT	CASTLLAGLAGELFF
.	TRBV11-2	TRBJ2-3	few	TGTGCCAGCAGCTCGGGCCCGGGAGCTTCAGATACGCAGTATTTT	CASSSGPGASDTQYF
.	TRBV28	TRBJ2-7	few	TGTGCCAGCAGTTTCTACGGCGGCGGCACCTACGAGCAGTACTTC	CASSFYGGGTYEQYF
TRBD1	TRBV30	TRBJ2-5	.	TGTGCCTGGAGTGAGACAGGGGAGACCCAGTACTTC	CAWSETGETQYF
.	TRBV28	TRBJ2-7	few	TGTGCCAGCAGCCCCGGGTCCCCCTCCGAGCAGTACTTC	CASSPGSPSEQYF
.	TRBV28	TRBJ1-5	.	TGTGCCAGCAGTACCACCCTGGCTAGCAATCAGCCCCAGCATTTT	CASSTTLASNQPQHF
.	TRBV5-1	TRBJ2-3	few	TGCGCCAGCAGCTTGGACAGGATTACAGATACGCAGTATTTT	CASSLDRITDTQYF
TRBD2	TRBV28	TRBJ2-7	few	TGTGCCAGCAGGAATAGCGGGGTGACGTCCTACGAGCAGTACTTC	CASRNSGVTSYEQYF
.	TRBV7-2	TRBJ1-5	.	TGTGCCAGCAGCTTAACCACAGGGTACCAGCCCCAGCATTTT	CASSLTTGYQPQHF
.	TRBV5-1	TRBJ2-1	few	TGCGCCAGCAGCTTGGACAGCCTTACGAGCTCCTACAATGAGCAGTTCTTC	CASSLDSLTSSYNEQFF
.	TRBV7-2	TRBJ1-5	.	TGTGCCAGCAGCTTAGCGGGGGACACCCCCCAGCATTTT	CASSLAGDTPQHF
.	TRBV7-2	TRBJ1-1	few	TGTGCCAGCAGCTTAGCAGCCACAGGGAAAACTGAAGCTTTCTTT	CASSLAATGKTEAFF
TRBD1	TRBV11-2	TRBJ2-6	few	TGTGCCAGCAGCTTAAATTACGGGGACAGGGCAACTGGGGCCAACGTCCTGACTTTC	CASSLNYGDRATGANVLTF
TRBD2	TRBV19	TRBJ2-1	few	TGTGCCGCCCTGGACGTACTGGGACTAGCGGGAGAGGGGTGGGACAATGAGCAGTTCTTC	CAALDVLGLAGEGWDNEQFF
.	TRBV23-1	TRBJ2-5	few	TGCGCCAGCAGTCAATCCCGGGACAAACAAGAGACCCAGTACTTC	CASSQSRDKQETQYF
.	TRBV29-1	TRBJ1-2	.	TGCAGCGTTGAAGATCCACTCCACCCCGGTGGCTACACCTTC	CSVEDPLHPGGYTF
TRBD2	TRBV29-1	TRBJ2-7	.	TGCAGCGTAATTGGACTGCGCGTAGCGGGATCCCCCTACGAGCAGTACTTC	CSVIGLRVAGSPYEQYF
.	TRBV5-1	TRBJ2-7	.	TGCGCCAGCAGCTCTAGACCGTCGGACTACAGCTACGAGCAGTACTTC	CASSSRPSDYSYEQYF
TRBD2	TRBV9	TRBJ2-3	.	TGTGCCAGCAGCGTTACTAGCGGGAGCAGCACAGATACGCAGTATTTT	CASSVTSGSSTDTQYF
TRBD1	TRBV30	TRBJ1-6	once	TGTGCCTGGAGCTGGACAGGCCATAATTCACCCCTCCACTTT	CAWSWTGHNSPLHF
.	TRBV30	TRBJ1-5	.	TGTGCCTGGAGTATAGGGGTAATTAGCAATCAGCCCCAGCATTTT	CAWSIGVISNQPQHF
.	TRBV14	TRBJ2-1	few	TGTGCCAGCAGCCAAGATCTAGCAGTCTACAATGAGCAGTTCTTC	CASSQDLAVYNEQFF
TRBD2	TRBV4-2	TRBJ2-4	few	TGTGCCAGCAGCCAACTGGACGGGGGGGGAAACATTCAGTACTTC	CASSQLDGGGNIQYF
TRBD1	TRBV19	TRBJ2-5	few	TGTGCCAGTAGTACAGGGGGCTCGGAGACCCAGTACTTC	CASSTGGSETQYF
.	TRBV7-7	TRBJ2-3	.	TGTGCTAGCAGCCTCGCCCTCGGTGGAGGGGCGCAGTATTTT	CASSLALGGGAQYF
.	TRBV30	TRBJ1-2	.	TGTGCCTGGAGTCCAGGATATGGCTACACCTTC	CAWSPGYGYTF
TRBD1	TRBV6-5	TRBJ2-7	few	TGTGCCAGCAACGGACAGGGGGATCCCTACGAGCAGTACTTC	CASNGQGDPYEQYF
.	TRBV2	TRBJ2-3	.	TGTGCCAGCGGACAATTTGTGGGGTCCCAGGATTTT	CASGQFVGSQDF
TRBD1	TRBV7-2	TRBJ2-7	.	TGTGCCAGCAGCTCAAGCGACAGGGGCTACGAGCAGTACTTC	CASSSSDRGYEQYF
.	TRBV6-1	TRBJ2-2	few	TGTGCCAGCAGTGTAAAGGGGGCCGGGGGTTGGATTTCCGGGGAGCTGTTTTTT	CASSVKGAGGWISGELFF
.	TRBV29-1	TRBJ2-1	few	TGCAGCAAGCGAGGTGGGGCGTACAATGAGCAGTTCTTC	CSKRGGAYNEQFF
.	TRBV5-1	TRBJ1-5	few	TGCGCCAGCAGCCTAGCCCCCGACAGGCTTAATCAGCCCCAGCATTTT	CASSLAPDRLNQPQHF
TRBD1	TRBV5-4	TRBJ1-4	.	TGTGCCAGCAGCTTGGGGACAGGGACTAATGAAAAACTGTTTTTT	CASSLGTGTNEKLFF
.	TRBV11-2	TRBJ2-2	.	TGTGCCAGCAGCTTAGATCAACAGACCGGGGAGCTGTTTTTT	CASSLDQQTGELFF
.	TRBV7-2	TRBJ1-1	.	TGTGCCAGCAGCTTAGAGGAGGGGTCGGCGACTGAAGCTTTCTTT	CASSLEEGSATEAFF
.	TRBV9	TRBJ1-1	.	TGTGCCAGCAGCCCACGAACCCTTGACGCGGTGGCTTTCTTT	CASSPRTLDAVAFF
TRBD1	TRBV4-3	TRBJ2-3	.	TGCGCCAGCAGCCAAGACGACAGGGGAATGCCAGATACGCAGTATTTT	CASSQDDRGMPDTQYF
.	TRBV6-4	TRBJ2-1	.	TGTGCCAGCAGGGAGGCGGAGCAGTTCTTC	CASREAEQFF
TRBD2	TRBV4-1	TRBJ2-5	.	TGCGCCAGCAGCCAAGGAGTGTCCCTAGCGGGTTCCCAGTACTTC	CASSQGVSLAGSQYF
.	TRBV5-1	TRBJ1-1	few	TGCGCCAGCAGCTTGAGCACAGGGAACACTGAAGCTTTCTTT	CASSLSTGNTEAFF
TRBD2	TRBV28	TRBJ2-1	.	TGTGCCAGCAGTTTGACGGGACTAGCGGGATACTACAATGAGCAGTTCTTC	CASSLTGLAGYYNEQFF
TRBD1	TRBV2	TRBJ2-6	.	TGTGCCAGCAGTGGACAGGGGGCGATTGGGGCCAACGTCCTGACTTTC	CASSGQGAIGANVLTF
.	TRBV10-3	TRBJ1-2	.	TGTGCCATCAGTGAGGATACGGGACTCGACTATGGCTACACCTTC	CAISEDTGLDYGYTF
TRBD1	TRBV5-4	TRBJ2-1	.	TGTGCCAGCAGCCACCGGGACAGGGGGCCCAATGAGCAGTTCTTC	CASSHRDRGPNEQFF
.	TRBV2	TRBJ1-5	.	TGTGCCAGCAGTCCTACCCAGGGGCAGCCCCAGCATTTT	CASSPTQGQPQHF
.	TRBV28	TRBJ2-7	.	TGTGCCAGCAGCACAGGGACCTACGAGCAGTACTTC	CASSTGTYEQYF